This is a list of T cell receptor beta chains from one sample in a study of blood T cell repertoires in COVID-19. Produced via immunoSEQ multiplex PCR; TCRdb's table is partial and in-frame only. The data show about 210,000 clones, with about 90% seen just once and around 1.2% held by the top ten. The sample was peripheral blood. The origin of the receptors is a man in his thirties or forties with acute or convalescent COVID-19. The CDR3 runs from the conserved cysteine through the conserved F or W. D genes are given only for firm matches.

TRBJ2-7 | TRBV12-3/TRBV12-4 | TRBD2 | TGTGCCAGCAGCACGGGGGGGACCTACGAGCAGTACTTC | CASSTGGTYEQYF
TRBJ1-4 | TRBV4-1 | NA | TGCGCCAGCAGCCAAGATCGGGTGCAATCCCTCGGAACTAATGAAAAACTGTTTTTT | CASSQDRVQSLGTNEKLFF
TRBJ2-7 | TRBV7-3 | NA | TGTGCCAGCAGCTCCGGGATTAGCTCTGGGGAGCAGTACTTC | CASSSGISSGEQYF
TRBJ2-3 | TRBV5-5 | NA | TGTGCCAGCAGCTCTGGACATCGCACAGATACGCAGTATTTT | CASSSGHRTDTQYF
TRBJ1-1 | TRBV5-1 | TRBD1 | TGCGCCAGCAGCGCCGGGACAGGGGACACTGAAGCTTTCTTT | CASSAGTGDTEAFF
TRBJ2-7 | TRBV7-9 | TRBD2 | TGTGCCACCATCCCTCTAGCGGGAGGCCGTTCTGGCGAGCAGTACTTC | CATIPLAGGRSGEQYF
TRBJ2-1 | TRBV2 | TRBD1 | TGTGCCAGCAGTGACAGGGGGTTCAATGAGCAGTTCTTC | CASSDRGFNEQFF
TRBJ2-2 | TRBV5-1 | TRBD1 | TGCGCCAGCAGCTTGGCGAAAATACGGACAGGGCCGGGAACCGGGGAGCTGTTTTTT | CASSLAKIRTGPGTGELFF
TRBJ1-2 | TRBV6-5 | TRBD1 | TGTGCCAGCAGAGGGGGCGGGGACCGGAGAGATGGCTACACCTTC | CASRGGGDRRDGYTF
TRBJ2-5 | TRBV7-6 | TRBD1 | TGTGCCAGCAGCTCCGACAGGGTATTTCAAGAGACCCAGTACTTC | CASSSDRVFQETQYF
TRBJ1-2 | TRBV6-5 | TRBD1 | TGTGCCAGCGGGGCTGCAGGGGGCGATGGCTACACCTTC | CASGAAGGDGYTF
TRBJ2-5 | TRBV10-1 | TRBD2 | TGCGCCAGCACCACCTACCTGAACGGGGGGTCAAAGAAAGAGACCCAGTACTTC | CASTTYLNGGSKKETQYF
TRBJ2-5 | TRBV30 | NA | TGTGCCTGGAGTGTAGCGGGCGGTGTAAAGACCCAGTACTTC | CAWSVAGGVKTQYF
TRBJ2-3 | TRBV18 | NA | TGTGCCAGCTCCGTCACTCTCACAGATACGCAGTATTTT | CASSVTLTDTQYF
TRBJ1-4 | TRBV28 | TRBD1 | TGTGCCAGCAGGACCTCAGGGGGACGGGCAACTAATGAAAAACTGTTTTTT | CASRTSGGRATNEKLFF
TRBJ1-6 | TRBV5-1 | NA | TGCGCCAGCAGCTTGGAGGGACACAGCTCCTATAATTCACCCCTCCACTTT | CASSLEGHSSYNSPLHF